This T cell receptor (beta chain) was sequenced for a study of response to subunit inactivated influenza vaccine. TCRdb analysed the RT-PCR reads with MiXCR anew, one entry per CDR3 protein. The sample holds fewer than 600,000 distinct CDR3 sequences; about 7.2% are singletons and the top ten take around 13%. This clonotype appeared once. This CDR3 spans 16 amino acids. J was trimmed by 3 bases and V by 3 bases; bases with no gene match: 7. The rearrangement links TRBV23-1 to TRBJ2-7; 11 nucleotides align to TRBD1. TRBV23-1 is designated an ORF whose function remains uncertain. Material: PBMCs from blood, obtained less than 25 months after vaccination. This receptor was identified in a man between 45 and 75 years old who received an inactivated influenza vaccine. The CDR3 DNA sequence: TGCGCCAGCAGTCACCGAACCGGGACAGGGGGCTACGAGCAGTACTTC. Its translation: CASSHRTGTGGYEQYF.